Shown below are 5 T cell receptor beta chains from a single sample sequenced in a study of blood T cell repertoires in COVID-19. Produced via immunoSEQ multiplex PCR; TCRdb's table is partial and in-frame only. This table holds approximately 110,000 clones, 69% found once. Sequences were obtained from peripheral blood. The receptors were sampled from a man older than 75 with acute or convalescent COVID-19.

V is TRBV24-1 and J is TRBJ2-2; 11 bases map to TRBD2. J lost 11 bases, V lost 3 bases, and 7 bases had no gene match. This CDR3 is built from 15 residues. Germline V gene data show CDR1 as KGHDR and CDR2 as SFDVKD. The CDR3 DNA follows: TGTGCCACCAGTGATCCAGGGACTAGCGGCTACGAGCTGTTTTTT. This encodes CATSDPGTSGYELFF.

The CDR3 loop reads CASSLPGQGPQETQYF. In DNA form, the CDR3 reads TGCGCCAGCAGCTTACCGGGACAGGGTCCTCAGGAGACCCAGTACTTC. The chain employs TRBV5-1 and TRBJ2-5; TRBD1 matches at 9 bases. The CDR3 spans 16 residues. Germline V gene sequence: CDR1 SGHRS, CDR2 YFSETQ. J was trimmed by 5 bases and V by 2 bases; bases with no gene match: 10.

This chain connects TRBV6-5 to TRBJ2-7; TRBD2 agrees at 7 bases. The CDR3 contains 15 residues. The germline gives CDR1 MNHEY, CDR2 SVGAGI. With 2 bases clipped from V and 5 bases from J, the junction kept 9 bases outside the gene matches. The CDR3, as DNA: TGTGCCAGCAGTTACATGTCCGGGAGCGGGAACGAGCAGTACTTC. Translated, it gives CASSYMSGSGNEQYF.

This clone was observed a few times. V is TRBV14 and J is TRBJ2-2, with D possibly TRBD2 on 5 matching bases. Trimming cost V 3 bases and J 7 bases, with 6 bases left between them. Germline V gene data show CDR1 as SGHDN and CDR2 as FVKESK. The CDR3 is made up of 12 amino acids. CDR3 loop: CASSQEVGELFF. The CDR3 DNA reads as TGTGCCAGCAGCCAGGAGGTCGGGGAGCTGTTTTTT.

The rearrangement uses TRBV7-9 and TRBJ2-5; 7 bases map to TRBD1. V shed 5 bases, J shed 3 bases, and the junction held 9 bases outside the gene matches. The CDR3 length is 15 residues. CDR1 and CDR2 (germline): SEHNR, FQNEAQ (reference sequence). The CDR3 is CASSTTGTVKETQYF. DNA of the CDR3: TGTGCCAGCAGCACCACCGGGACAGTAAAAGAGACCCAGTACTTC.